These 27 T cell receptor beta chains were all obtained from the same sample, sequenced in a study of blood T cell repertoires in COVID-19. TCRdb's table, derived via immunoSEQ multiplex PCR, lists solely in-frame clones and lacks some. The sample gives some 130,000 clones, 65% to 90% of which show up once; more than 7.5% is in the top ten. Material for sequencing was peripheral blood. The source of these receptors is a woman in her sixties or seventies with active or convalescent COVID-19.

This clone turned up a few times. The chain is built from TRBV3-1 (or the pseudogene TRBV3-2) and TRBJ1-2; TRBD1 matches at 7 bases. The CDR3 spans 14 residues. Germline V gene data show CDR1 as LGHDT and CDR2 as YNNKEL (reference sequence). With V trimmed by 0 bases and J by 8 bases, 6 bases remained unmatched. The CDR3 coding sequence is TGTGCCAGCAGCCAAGATGGGACAGTGAGCGGCTACACCTTC. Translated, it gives CASSQDGTVSGYTF.

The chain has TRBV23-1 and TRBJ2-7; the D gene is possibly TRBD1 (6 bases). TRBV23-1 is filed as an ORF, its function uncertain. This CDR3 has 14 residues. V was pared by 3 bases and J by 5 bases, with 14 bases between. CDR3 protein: CASSHLQGFDEQYF. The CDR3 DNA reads TGCGCCAGCAGTCACTTACAGGGTTTCGACGAGCAGTACTTC.

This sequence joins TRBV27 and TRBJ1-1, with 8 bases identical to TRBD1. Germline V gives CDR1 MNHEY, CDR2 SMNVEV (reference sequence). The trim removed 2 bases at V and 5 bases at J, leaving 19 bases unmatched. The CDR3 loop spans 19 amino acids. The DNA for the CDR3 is TGTGCCAGCAGTTTAATCAATAGACAGGGGCAGAGGAGAGCTACTGAAGCTTTCTTT. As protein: CASSLINRQGQRRATEAFF.

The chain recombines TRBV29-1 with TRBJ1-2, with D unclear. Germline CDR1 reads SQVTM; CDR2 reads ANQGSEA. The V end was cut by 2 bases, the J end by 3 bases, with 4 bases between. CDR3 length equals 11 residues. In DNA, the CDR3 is TGCAGCGTTGAACGGGACTATGGCTACACCTTC. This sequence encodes CSVERDYGYTF.

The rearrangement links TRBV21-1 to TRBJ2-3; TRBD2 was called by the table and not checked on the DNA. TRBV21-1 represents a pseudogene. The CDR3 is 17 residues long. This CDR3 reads CASSNWWRDISTDTQYF. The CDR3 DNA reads TGTGCCAGCAGCAACTGGTGGCGGGATATTAGCACAGATACGCAGTATTTT.

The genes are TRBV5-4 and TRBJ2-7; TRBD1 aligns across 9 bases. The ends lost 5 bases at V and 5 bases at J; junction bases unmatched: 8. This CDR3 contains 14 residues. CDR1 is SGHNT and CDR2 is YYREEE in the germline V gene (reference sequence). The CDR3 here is CASSTGQGAHEQYF. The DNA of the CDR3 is TGTGCCAGCAGTACGGGACAGGGTGCACACGAGCAGTACTTC.

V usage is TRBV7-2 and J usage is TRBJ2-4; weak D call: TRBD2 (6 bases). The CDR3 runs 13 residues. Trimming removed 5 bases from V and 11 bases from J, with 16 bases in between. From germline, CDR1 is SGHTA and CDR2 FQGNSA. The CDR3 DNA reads TGTGCCAGCAGCATCTCGGAGGGGATACTTCAGTACTTC. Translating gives CASSISEGILQYF. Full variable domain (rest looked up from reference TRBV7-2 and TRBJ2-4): GAGVSQSPSNKVTEKGKDVELRCDPISGHTALYWYRQSLGQGLEFLIYFQGNSAPDKSGLPSDRFSAERTGGSVSTLTIQRTQQEDSAVYLCASSISEGILQYFGAGTRLSVL.

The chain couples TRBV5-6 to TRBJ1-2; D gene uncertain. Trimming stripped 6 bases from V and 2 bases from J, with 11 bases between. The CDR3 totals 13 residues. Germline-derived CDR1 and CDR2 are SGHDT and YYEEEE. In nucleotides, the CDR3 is TGTGCCAGCAATTCCGCGGGGAACTATGGCTACACCTTC. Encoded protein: CASNSAGNYGYTF.

The CDR3 spells CASSELLAGSSEQFF. As DNA, the CDR3 is TGTGCCAGCAGTGAACTACTAGCGGGATCGAGTGAGCAGTTCTTC. V usage is TRBV2 and J usage is TRBJ2-1, with 10 bases aligning to TRBD2. The CDR3 loop spans 15 amino acids. Germline V gives CDR1 SNHLY, CDR2 FYNNEI. The J segment lost 9 bases and the V segment lost 2 bases, leaving 7 bases of the junction unmatched.

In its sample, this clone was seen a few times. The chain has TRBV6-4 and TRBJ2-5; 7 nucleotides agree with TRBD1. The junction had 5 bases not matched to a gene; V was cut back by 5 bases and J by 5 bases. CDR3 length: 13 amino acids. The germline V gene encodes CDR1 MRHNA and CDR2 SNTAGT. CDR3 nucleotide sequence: TGTGCCAGCAGTTCAAACAGGGGTGAGACCCAGTACTTC. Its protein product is CASSSNRGETQYF.

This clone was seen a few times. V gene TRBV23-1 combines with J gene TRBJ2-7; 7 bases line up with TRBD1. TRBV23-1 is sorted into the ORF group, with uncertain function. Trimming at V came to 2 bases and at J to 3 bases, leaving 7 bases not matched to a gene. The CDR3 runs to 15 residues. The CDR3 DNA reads TGCGCCAGCAGTCAAGGGACAGATAATAGCTACGAGCAGTACGTC. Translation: CASSQGTDNSYEQYV.

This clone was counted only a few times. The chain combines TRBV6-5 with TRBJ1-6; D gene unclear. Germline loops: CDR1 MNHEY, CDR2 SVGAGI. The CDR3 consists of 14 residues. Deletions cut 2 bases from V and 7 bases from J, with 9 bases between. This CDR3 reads CASSYREGNSPLHF. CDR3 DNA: TGTGCCAGCAGTTACAGGGAGGGCAATTCACCCCTCCACTTT.

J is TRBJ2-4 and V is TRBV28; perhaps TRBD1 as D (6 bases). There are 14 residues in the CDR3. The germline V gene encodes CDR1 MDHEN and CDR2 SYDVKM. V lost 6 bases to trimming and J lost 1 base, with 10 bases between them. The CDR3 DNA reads TGTGCCAGCAGCGGGACACAGGCCAAAAACATTCAGTACTTC. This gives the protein CASSGTQAKNIQYF.

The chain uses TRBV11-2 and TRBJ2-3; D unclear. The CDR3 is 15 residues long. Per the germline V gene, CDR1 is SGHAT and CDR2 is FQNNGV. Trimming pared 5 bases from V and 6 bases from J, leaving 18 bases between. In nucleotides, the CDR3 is TGTGCCAGCAGCCACCTAGAGAGTGGGTATGATACGCAGTATTTT. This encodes CASSHLESGYDTQYF. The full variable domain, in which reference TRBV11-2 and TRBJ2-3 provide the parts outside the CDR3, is EAGVAQSPRYKIIEKRQSVAFWCNPISGHATLYWYQQILGQGPKLLIQFQNNGVVDDSQLPKDRFSAERLKGVDSTLKIQPAKLEDSAVYLCASSHLESGYDTQYFGPGTRLTVL.

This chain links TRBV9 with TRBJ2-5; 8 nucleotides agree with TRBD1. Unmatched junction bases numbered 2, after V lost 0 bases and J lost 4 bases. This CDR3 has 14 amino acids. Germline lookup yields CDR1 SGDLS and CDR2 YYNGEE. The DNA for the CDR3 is TGTGCCAGCAGCGTAGGGACAGGGCGAGAGACCCAGTACTTC. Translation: CASSVGTGRETQYF. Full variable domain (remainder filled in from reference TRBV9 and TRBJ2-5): DSGVTQTPKHLITATGQRVTLRCSPRSGDLSVYWYQQSLDQGLQFLIQYYNGEERAKGNILERFSAQQFPDLHSELNLSSLELGDSALYFCASSVGTGRETQYFGPGTRLLVL.

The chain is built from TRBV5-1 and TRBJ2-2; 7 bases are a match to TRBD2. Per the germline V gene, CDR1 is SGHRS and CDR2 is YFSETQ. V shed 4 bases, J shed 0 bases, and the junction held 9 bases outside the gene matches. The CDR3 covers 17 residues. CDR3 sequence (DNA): TGCGCCAGCAGCATCTATGGGAGGGGTACGAACACCGGGGAGCTGTTTTTT. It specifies CASSIYGRGTNTGELFF.

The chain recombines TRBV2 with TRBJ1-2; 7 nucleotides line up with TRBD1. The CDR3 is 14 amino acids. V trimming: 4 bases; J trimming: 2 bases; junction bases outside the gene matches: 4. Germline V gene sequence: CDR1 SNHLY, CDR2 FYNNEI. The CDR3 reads CASSADRRNYGYTF. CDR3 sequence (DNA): TGTGCCAGCAGTGCGGACAGGAGGAACTATGGCTACACCTTC.

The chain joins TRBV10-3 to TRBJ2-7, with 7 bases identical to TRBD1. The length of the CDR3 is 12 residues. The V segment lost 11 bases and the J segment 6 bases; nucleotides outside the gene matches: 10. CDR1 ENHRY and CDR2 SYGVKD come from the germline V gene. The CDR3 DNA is TGTGCCCAAAGACAGGGCTTTAGCGAGCAGTACGTC. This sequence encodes CAQRQGFSEQYV.

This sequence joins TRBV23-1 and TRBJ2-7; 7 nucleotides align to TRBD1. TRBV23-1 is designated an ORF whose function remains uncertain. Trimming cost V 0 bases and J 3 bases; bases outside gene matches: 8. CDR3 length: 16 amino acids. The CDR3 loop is CASSQSMVTGDYEQYV. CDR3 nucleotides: TGCGCCAGCAGTCAATCGATGGTTACAGGGGACTACGAGCAGTACGTC.

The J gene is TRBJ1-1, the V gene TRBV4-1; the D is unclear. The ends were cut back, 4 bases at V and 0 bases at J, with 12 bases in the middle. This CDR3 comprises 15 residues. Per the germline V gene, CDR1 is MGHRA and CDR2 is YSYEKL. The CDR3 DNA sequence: TGCGCCAGCAGCCCTTTAAGGGAGGTGAACACTGAAGCTTTCTTT. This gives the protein CASSPLREVNTEAFF.

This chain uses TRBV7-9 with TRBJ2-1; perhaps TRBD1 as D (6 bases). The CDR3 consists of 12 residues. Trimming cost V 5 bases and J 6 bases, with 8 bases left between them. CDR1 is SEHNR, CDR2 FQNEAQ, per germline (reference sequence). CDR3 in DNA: TGTGCCAGCAGCCAGACAGGCAATGAGCAGTTCTTC. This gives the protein CASSQTGNEQFF.

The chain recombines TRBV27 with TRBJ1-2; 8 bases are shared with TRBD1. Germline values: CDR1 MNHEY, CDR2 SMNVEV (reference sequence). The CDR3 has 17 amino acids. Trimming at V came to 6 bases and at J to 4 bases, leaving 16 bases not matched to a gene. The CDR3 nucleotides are TGTGCCAGCAGCCGTGGGGACCTACAGGGGGACCTCTATGGCTACACCTTC. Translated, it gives CASSRGDLQGDLYGYTF.

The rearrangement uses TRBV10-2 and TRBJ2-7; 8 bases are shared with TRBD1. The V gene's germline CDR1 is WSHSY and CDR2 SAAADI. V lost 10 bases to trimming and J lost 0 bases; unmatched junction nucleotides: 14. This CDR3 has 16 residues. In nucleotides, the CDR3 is TGCGCCACCCTAGGACAGGGAGCTACTAGCTCCTACGAGCAGTACTTC. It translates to CATLGQGATSSYEQYF.

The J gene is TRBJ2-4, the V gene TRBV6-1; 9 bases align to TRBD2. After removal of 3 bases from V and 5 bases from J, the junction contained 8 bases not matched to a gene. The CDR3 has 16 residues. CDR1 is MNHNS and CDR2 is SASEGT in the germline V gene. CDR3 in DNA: TGTGCCAGCAGTGATCCCAGCGGGGGGCAGGAAAACATTCAGTACTTC. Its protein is CASSDPSGGQENIQYF.

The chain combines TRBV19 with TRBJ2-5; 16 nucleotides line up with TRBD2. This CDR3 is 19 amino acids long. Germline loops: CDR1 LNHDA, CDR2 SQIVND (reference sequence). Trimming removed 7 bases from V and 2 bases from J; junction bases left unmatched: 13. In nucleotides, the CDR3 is TGTGCCAGTACACCCATGGGACTAGCGGGAGGGAAAAGGCAAGAGACCCAGTACTTC. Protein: CASTPMGLAGGKRQETQYF.

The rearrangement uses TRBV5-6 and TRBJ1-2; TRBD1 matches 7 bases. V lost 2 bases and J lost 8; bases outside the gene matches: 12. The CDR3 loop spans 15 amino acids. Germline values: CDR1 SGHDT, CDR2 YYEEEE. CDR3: CASSFPGTDRLGYTF. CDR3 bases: TGTGCCAGCAGCTTCCCCGGGACAGACCGACTAGGCTACACCTTC.

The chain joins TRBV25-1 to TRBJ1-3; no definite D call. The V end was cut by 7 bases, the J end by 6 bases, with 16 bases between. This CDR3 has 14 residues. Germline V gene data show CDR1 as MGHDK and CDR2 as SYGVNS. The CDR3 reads CASTDRETENTIYF. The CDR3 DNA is TGTGCCAGCACTGATCGGGAGACTGAAAACACCATATATTTT.